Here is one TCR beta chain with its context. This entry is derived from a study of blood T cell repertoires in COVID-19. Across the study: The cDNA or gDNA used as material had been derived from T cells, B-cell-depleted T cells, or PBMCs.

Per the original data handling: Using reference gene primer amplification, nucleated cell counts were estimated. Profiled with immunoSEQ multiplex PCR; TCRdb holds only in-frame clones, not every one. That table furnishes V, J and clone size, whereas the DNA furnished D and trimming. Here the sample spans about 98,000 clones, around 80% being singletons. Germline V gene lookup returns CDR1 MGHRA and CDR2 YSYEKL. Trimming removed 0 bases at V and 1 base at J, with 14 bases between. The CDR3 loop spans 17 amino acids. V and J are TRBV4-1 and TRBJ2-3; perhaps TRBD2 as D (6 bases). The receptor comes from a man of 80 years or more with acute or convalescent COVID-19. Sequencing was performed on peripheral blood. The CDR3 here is CASSQDRGGGGTDTQYF. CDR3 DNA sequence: TGCGCCAGCAGCCAAGATCGTGGTGGCGGGGGCACAGATACGCAGTATTTT.